Listed below are T cell receptor beta chains from one sample, sequenced in a study of early stage breast cancer tumors. Measured with immunoSEQ multiplex PCR; TCRdb has only the in-frame clones, and not every one. This table holds some 58,000 clones, 70% to 80% found once. The sample comprised blood. The receptors shown here come from a person in their twenties or thirties with breast cancer. The CDR3 runs from the conserved cysteine through the conserved F or W. Fields, in order: V gene, clone size, CDR3 protein. A clone size is listed for some rows: how often the clone was seen (once, few, many), or a class if it is expanded.

>TRBV2|.
CASSGRETGELFF
>TRBV10-3|.
CAIRGGEESNQPQHF
>TRBV6-5|.
CASRGTSGNTIYF
>TRBV19|.
CASTQGASGNTIYF
>TRBV18|.
CASSPSIENTEAFF
>TRBV19|.
CASKSTMNTEAFF
>TRBV5-1|.
CASSLAMFGEGQFF
>TRBV11-1|few
CASSLAGREVSYEQYF
>TRBV2|few
CASRTSGGTGELFF
>TRBV6-5|once
CASSFGRIDYEQYF
>TRBV6-5|.
CASSLPPSATQYF
>TRBV6-6|once
CASSYSTSSHEQYF
>TRBV13|.
CASSSLNEQFF
>TRBV5-8|.
CASSLAPQSTGYTF
>TRBV6-5|.
CASSYSFSGVGQPQHF
>TRBV9|.
CASSVSGFFDTQYF
>TRBV10-3|.
CAITGVLNTEAFF
>TRBV5-6|.
CASSLWGGGATEAFF
>TRBV6-1|once
CASSEQKHRSGNTIYF
>TRBV5-1|.
CASSILSGSTYEQYF
>TRBV15|.
CATSRGRTSYEQYF
>TRBV10-2|.
CASSDGGSSYEQYF
>TRBV27|.
CASSPWGGGRASEQYF
>TRBV6-5|.
CASSYSWGEAGNTIYF
>TRBV18|.
CASSPPSGQAYNEKLFF
>TRBV5-1|once
CASSLLTTNLNTGELFF
>TRBV5-1|.
CASSFTIAGGVEQYF
>TRBV5-4|few
CASSLERERPEQFF
>TRBV9|.
CASSQLGGAYGYTF
>TRBV11-3|.
CASSLGSGTEAFF
>TRBV2|.
CASSAQGLSNQPQHF
>TRBV11-2|.
CASRSPGREGNEQFF
>TRBV6-1|.
CASTSGRSSYNEQFF
>TRBV7-9|.
CASSLAGGTGELFF
>TRBV25-1|.
CASSSHATNEKLFF
>TRBV19|.
CASSIPRLLNTEAFF
>TRBV19|.
CASSIRGYEQYF
>TRBV12-5|once
CASGLSGGGQPQHF
>TRBV29-1|.
CSGGSGTGKGYTF
>TRBV23-1|.
CASTSRLGPF
>TRBV20-1|once
CSAPYTDTQYF
>TRBV9|.
CASSVDTGELFF
>TRBV27|.
CASSPPLFYTIYNEQFF
>TRBV7-9|.
CASSSGDRDGTYEQYF
>TRBV7-2|.
CASSLAGASVTDTQYF